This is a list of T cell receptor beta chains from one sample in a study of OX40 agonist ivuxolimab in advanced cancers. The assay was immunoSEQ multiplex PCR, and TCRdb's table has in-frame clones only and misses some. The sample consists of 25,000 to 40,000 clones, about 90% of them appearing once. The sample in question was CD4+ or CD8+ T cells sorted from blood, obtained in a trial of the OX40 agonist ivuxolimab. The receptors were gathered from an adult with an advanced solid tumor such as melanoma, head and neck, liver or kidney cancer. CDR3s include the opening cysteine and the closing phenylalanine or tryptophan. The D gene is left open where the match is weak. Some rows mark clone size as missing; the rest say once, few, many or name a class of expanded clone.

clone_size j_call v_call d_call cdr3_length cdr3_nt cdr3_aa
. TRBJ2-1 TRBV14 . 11 TGTGCCAGCACTGGGGCAAATGAGCAGTTCTTC CASTGANEQFF
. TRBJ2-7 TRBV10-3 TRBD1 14 TGTGCCATCAGATCCGGGACAGTCGTCCACGAGCAGTACTTC CAIRSGTVVHEQYF
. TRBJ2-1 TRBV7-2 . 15 TGTGCCAGCAGCTTAGTAGGGACCGCCTACAATGAGCAGTTCTTC CASSLVGTAYNEQFF
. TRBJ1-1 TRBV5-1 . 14 TGCGCCAGCAGCTTGCGCAGTCCGAACACTGAAGCTTTCTTT CASSLRSPNTEAFF
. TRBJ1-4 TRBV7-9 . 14 TGTGCCAGCAGCCCACTAGGGCGGAATGAAAAACTGTTTTTT CASSPLGRNEKLFF
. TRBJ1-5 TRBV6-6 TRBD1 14 TGTGCCAGCACCACGGGACAGGGTGCTAGGTCCCAGCATTTT CASTTGQGARSQHF
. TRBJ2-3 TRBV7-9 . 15 TGTGCCAGCAGTCTCTGGCGGGCCCCCACAGATACGCAGTATTTT CASSLWRAPTDTQYF
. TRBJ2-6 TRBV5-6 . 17 TGTGCCAGCAGCCCGCTGACAGCAAACTCTGGGGCCAACGTCCTGACTTTC CASSPLTANSGANVLTF
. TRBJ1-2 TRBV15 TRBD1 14 TGTGCCACCAGCAGAGATAGGACAGGGGATGGCTACACCTTC CATSRDRTGDGYTF
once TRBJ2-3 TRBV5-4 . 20 TGTGCCAGCAGCTTTCCGAGGCCAGGTCGGCGGAAGAGCGGATCGGATACGCAGTATTTT CASSFPRPGRRKSGSDTQYF
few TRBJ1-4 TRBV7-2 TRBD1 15 TGTGCCAGCAGCCCGTCCGGGACAGGGGGTGAAAAACTGTTTTTT CASSPSGTGGEKLFF
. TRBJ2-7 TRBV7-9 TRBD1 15 TGTGCCAGCAGCCATTTTGGGACAGGGTCGGAGGAGCAGTACTTC CASSHFGTGSEEQYF
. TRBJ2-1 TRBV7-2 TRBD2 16 TGTGCCAGCAGCTTAGCTCCGCGACTAGCCTCCAATGAGCAGTTCTTC CASSLAPRLASNEQFF
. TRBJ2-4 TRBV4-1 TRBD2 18 TGCGCCAGCAGCCAAGCCTTACATACTAGCGGGGGAGGGTACATTCAGTACTTC CASSQALHTSGGGYIQYF
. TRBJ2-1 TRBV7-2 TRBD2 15 TGTGCCAGCAGCCAGACTAGCGGGAGCCTCAGGGAGCAGTTCTTC CASSQTSGSLREQFF
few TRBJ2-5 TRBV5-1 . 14 TGCGCCAGCAGCTTGACAGGGATGCAAGAGACCCAGTACTTC CASSLTGMQETQYF
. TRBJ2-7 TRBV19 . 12 TGTGCCAGTAGTCGCTCGCGGTACGAGCAGTACTTC CASSRSRYEQYF
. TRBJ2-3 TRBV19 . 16 TGTGCCAGTAGTATCCCTTCAGCGGAGAGCACAGATACGCAGTATTTT CASSIPSAESTDTQYF
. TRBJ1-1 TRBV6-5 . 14 TGTGCCAGCAGTTACAACGGGGTTGACACTGAAGCTTTCTTT CASSYNGVDTEAFF
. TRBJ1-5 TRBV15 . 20 TGTGCCACCAGCAGAGACATATACCCCGGGACAATAAATAGCAATCAGCCCCAGCATTTT CATSRDIYPGTINSNQPQHF
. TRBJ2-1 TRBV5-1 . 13 TGCGCCAGCAGCTTGGGACAGTTAAATGAGCAGTTCTTC CASSLGQLNEQFF
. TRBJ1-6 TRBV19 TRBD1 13 TGTGCCAGTAGCGACAGGGGTAATTCACCCCTCCACTTT CASSDRGNSPLHF
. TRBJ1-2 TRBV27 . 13 TGTGCCAGCAGTTTCACTTCGGCTTATGGCTACACCTTC CASSFTSAYGYTF
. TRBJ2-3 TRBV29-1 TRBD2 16 TGCAGCGTTGATACTAGCGGGAGTCAAGGGACAGATACGCAGTATTTT CSVDTSGSQGTDTQYF
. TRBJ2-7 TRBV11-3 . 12 TGTGCCAGCAGCGCAGGGATGGACGAGCAGTACTTC CASSAGMDEQYF
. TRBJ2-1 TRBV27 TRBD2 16 TGTGCCAGCAGTGCACCGCGGACTAGCGGGAACAATGAGCAGTTCTTC CASSAPRTSGNNEQFF
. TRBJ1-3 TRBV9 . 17 TGTGCCAGCAGCGTAGAACAGGGCCACAGCTCTGGAAACACCATATATTTT CASSVEQGHSSGNTIYF
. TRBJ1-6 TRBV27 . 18 TGTGCCAGCAGTTTATCGGAGGGGCAAAGCTCCTATAATTCACCCCTCCACTTT CASSLSEGQSSYNSPLHF
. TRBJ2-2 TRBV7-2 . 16 TGTGCCAGCAGCTCCCCCCAACAGCCTAACCCTCGGGAGCTGTTTTTT CASSSPQQPNPRELFF
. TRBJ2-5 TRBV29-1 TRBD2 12 TGCAGCGTGACTAGCGGCCAAGAGACCCAGTACTTC CSVTSGQETQYF
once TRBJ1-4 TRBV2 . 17 TGTGCCAGCTGTCGCCGGTACCCCAGAGCAACTAATGAAAAACTGTTTTTT CASCRRYPRATNEKLFF
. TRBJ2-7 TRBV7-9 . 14 TGTGCCAGCAGCGCCGGACAGTTCTCCTACGAGCAGTACTTC CASSAGQFSYEQYF
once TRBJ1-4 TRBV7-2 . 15 TGTGCCAGCAGCTTTAGGCCCCAGAACTTTGAAAAACTGTTTTTT CASSFRPQNFEKLFF
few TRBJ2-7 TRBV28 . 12 TGTGCCAGCAGTAAGACTGCCTACGAGCAGTACTTC CASSKTAYEQYF
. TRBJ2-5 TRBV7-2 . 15 TGTGCCAGCAGCTCTCAGAAGGGGAAACAAGAGACCCAGTACTTC CASSSQKGKQETQYF
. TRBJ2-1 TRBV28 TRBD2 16 TGTGCCAGCAGTCAACCTTTAGCGGGAGGGCCGAATGAGCAGTTCTTC CASSQPLAGGPNEQFF
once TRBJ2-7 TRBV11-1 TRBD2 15 TGTGCCAGCAGCCGACTAGCGGGAGGGCCGTACGAGCAGTACTTC CASSRLAGGPYEQYF
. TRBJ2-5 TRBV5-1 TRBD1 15 TGCGCCAGCAGCTTGGGGGACAGGGGGCAAGAGACCCAGTACTTC CASSLGDRGQETQYF
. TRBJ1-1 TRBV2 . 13 TGTGCCAGCAGACCACAGGTGAACACTGAAGCTTTCTTT CASRPQVNTEAFF
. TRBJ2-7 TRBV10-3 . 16 TGTGCCATCTCCGATCCCTTTACAGGGACCTCCTACGAGCAGTACTTC CAISDPFTGTSYEQYF
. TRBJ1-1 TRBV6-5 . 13 TGTGCCAGCAGGCCCCCCGGGGGCACTGAAGCTTTCTTT CASRPPGGTEAFF
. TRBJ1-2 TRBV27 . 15 TGTGCCAGCAGTTTAAGCGCGCGGGCGATTGGTGGCTACACCTTC CASSLSARAIGGYTF
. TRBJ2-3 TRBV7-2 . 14 TGTGCCAGCAGCTTGACAGAGGGCACAGATACGCAGTATTTT CASSLTEGTDTQYF
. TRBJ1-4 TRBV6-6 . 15 TGTGCCAGCAGCTCCCTGACAGCAACTAATGAAAAACTGTTTTTT CASSSLTATNEKLFF
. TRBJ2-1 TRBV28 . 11 TGTGCCAGCAGCGCCCCCGATGAGCAGTTCTTC CASSAPDEQFF
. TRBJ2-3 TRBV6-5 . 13 TGTGCCAGCAGTTACTCTCGAGTTAATACGCAGTATTTT CASSYSRVNTQYF
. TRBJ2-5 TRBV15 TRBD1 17 TGTGCCACCAGCAAAGGGACAGGGGTAGAGTTGGGAGAGACCCAGTACTTC CATSKGTGVELGETQYF
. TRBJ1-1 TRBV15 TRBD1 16 TGTGCCACCAGTCAGGGGACAGGGACTTTGTACACTGAAGCTTTCTTT CATSQGTGTLYTEAFF
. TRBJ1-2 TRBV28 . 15 TGTGCCAGCAGCGGGACGGAACCGCGCTCATGGGGCTACACCTTC CASSGTEPRSWGYTF
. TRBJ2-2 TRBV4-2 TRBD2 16 TGTGCCAGCAGCCAAAGTACTAGCGGGAGTGTCGGGGAGCTGTTTTTT CASSQSTSGSVGELFF
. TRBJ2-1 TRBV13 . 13 TGTGCCAGCAGCCCGGGGCGGGGTAATGAGCAGTTCTTC CASSPGRGNEQFF
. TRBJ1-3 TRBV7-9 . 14 TGTGCCAGCAGCTTAGGAGGGGATGGAAACACCATATATTTT CASSLGGDGNTIYF
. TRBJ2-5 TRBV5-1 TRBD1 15 TGCGCCAGCAGCCAGGCATGGCTGGGACAGGAGACCCAGTACTTC CASSQAWLGQETQYF